The 18 T cell receptor beta chains below were found in one sample sequenced in a study of blood T cells in healthy people across ages. Sample-barcoded 5' priming and a J-beta primer mix drove a second PCR of about 6 to 11 cycles. Using its own MiXCR run on the 5' RACE reads, TCRdb lists one record per CDR3 protein. This table holds 980,000 or so distinct CDR3 sequences, approximately 49% found once. The sample taken for sequencing was blood. These receptors came from a man in his thirties or forties in good health.

The genes are TRBV16 and TRBJ1-4, with D possibly TRBD1 on 5 matching bases. The V gene's germline CDR1 is KGHSY and CDR2 FQNENV. The CDR3 extends over 14 amino acids. V lost 5 bases to trimming and J lost 4 bases, with 11 bases between them. The CDR3 sequence is CASSGGFSNEKLFF. DNA of the CDR3: TGTGCCAGCAGCGGGGGATTTAGTAATGAAAAACTGTTTTTT.

The gene calls are TRBV20-1 and TRBJ2-5, with 8 bases fitting TRBD1. In germline, CDR1 is DFQATT, CDR2 SNEGSKA (reference sequence). With 4 bases clipped from V and 11 bases from J, the junction kept 12 bases outside the gene matches. The CDR3 is 13 residues long. The CDR3 loop is CSAIRTGINEQYF. Here the CDR3 DNA reads TGCAGTGCTATACGGACAGGGATCAATGAGCAGTACTTC.

This clonotype was detected a few times. The V and J genes are TRBV5-1 and TRBJ2-7; 10 bases map to TRBD1. The CDR3 runs 15 residues. Germline V gene sequence: CDR1 SGHRS, CDR2 YFSETQ. V gave up 4 bases and J gave up 1 base; unmatched junction bases: 5. The CDR3 DNA is TGCGCCAGCAGCGGAGGGACAGGGGAATCCTACGAGCAGTACTTC. Its protein is CASSGGTGESYEQYF.

The chain joins TRBV4-1 to TRBJ1-5, with D uncertain. Germline-derived CDR1 and CDR2 are MGHRA and YSYEKL. The CDR3 sequence is 15 residues long. V lost 1 base to trimming and J lost 1 base, with 8 bases between them. The CDR3 sequence: CASSQGERSNQPQHF. DNA of the CDR3: TGCGCCAGCAGCCAAGGTGAACGAAGCAATCAGCCCCAGCATTTT.

The J gene is TRBJ1-2, the V gene TRBV12-5, with TRBD1 identical over 7 bases. CDR1 is LGHNT, CDR2 FRNRAP, per germline. The CDR3 consists of 16 residues. The trim removed 6 bases at V and 0 bases at J, leaving 10 bases unmatched. CDR3 sequence reads: CASGLEGARANYGYTF. CDR3 in DNA: TGTGCTAGTGGCCTAGAGGGGGCCCGAGCTAACTATGGCTACACCTTC.

This clonotype was counted many times. The chain combines TRBV7-6 with TRBJ2-7, with 8 bases fitting TRBD1. The CDR3 has 14 residues. Losses at the gene ends were 5 bases for V and 4 bases for J; bases not matched to a gene: 7. Germline loops: CDR1 SGHVS, CDR2 FNYEAQ. In DNA form, the CDR3 reads TGTGCCAGCAGCAAAGACAGGGGCGTTTACGAGCAGTACTTC. Its translation is CASSKDRGVYEQYF.

This clonotype appeared a few times. The rearrangement links TRBV6-4 to TRBJ2-1; 11 bases fit TRBD2. The germline V gene encodes CDR1 MRHNA and CDR2 SNTAGT. The CDR3 sequence is 15 residues long. The trim removed 5 bases at V and 9 bases at J, leaving 9 bases unmatched. CDR3 DNA: TGTGCCAGCAGTCCTTTAGCGGGAGGGCCGCGTGAGCAGTTCTTC. This gives the protein CASSPLAGGPREQFF.

The chain couples TRBV4-3 to TRBJ1-2; 7 nucleotides line up with TRBD1. The CDR3 runs 16 residues. Germline loops: CDR1 LGHNA, CDR2 YSLEER. Trimming cost V 3 bases and J 2 bases; bases outside gene matches: 9. The CDR3 bases are TGCGCCAGCAGCCAGGGTGGCGGACAGGTGAACTATGGCTACACCTTC. It codes for CASSQGGGQVNYGYTF.

This chain joins TRBV3-1 and TRBJ2-1; perhaps D is TRBD1 or TRBD2 (5 bases each). The CDR3 runs 12 residues. The germline CDR1 and CDR2 sequences are LGHDT and YNNKEL (reference sequence). With 4 bases removed from V and 11 bases from J, the gap between germline ends came to 12 bases. DNA of the CDR3: TGTGCCAGCAGCCCCGGGGCCGAGAAGCAGTTCTTC. Residues: CASSPGAEKQFF.

Notes on this clonotype: At one end, the junction sequence differs from germline, possibly due to a read error. The chain employs TRBV7-2 and TRBJ2-5; 7 bases agree with TRBD2. Germline CDR1 reads SGHTA; CDR2 reads FQGNSA. There are 17 residues in the CDR3. CDR3 sequence (DNA): TGTGCCAGCAGCTTATCACATCAAACGCTCAGCGGGGTGACCCAGTGCTTC. This encodes CASSLSHQTLSGVTQCF.

J is TRBJ1-2 and V is TRBV7-8; D is perhaps TRBD1 (5 bases). Germline V gene lookup returns CDR1 SGHVS and CDR2 FQNEAQ. V was pared by 10 bases and J by 4 bases, with 16 bases between. The CDR3 is 13 residues long. The CDR3 spells CATRTSDFYGYTF. In DNA form, the CDR3 reads TGTGCCACCCGGACAAGCGACTTCTATGGCTACACCTTC.

The CDR3 is CSAKGQSSYEQYF. The CDR3, as DNA: TGCAGTGCGAAAGGGCAGAGCTCCTACGAGCAGTACTTC. The chain joins TRBV20-1 to TRBJ2-7; D ambiguous. Per the germline V gene, CDR1 is DFQATT and CDR2 is SNEGSKA (reference sequence). Trimming took off 6 bases at V and 0 bases at J, with 12 bases between the two ends. This CDR3 region has 13 residues.

The V gene is TRBV28, the J gene TRBJ2-3; the D is unclear. Germline V lookup: CDR1 MDHEN, CDR2 SYDVKM. This CDR3 has 15 amino acids. Trimming removed 2 bases at V and 0 bases at J, with 9 bases between. The CDR3: CASSLLPTSTDTQYF. The CDR3 coding sequence is TGTGCCAGCAGTTTACTCCCTACTAGCACAGATACGCAGTATTTT.

The V gene is TRBV12-3 or TRBV12-4, the J gene TRBJ2-7; 9 bases map to TRBD2. The CDR3 is 13 residues long. V gave up 7 bases and J gave up 9 bases; unmatched junction bases: 10. CDR3 loop: CASTRDSGSGQYF. CDR3 DNA: TGTGCCAGCACCCGGGATAGCGGGAGTGGGCAGTACTTC.

With regard to this clonotype: An end of the junction differs from the germline gene, which may be a read error. The chain joins TRBV7-9 to TRBJ2-3; 10 nucleotides match TRBD2. Germline CDR1 is SEHNR and CDR2 is FQNEAQ (reference sequence). The CDR3 sequence is 15 residues long. The CDR3 DNA reads TGTGTCAGCAGTCTAGCGGGGGTTACGACAGATACGCAGTATTTT. This gives the protein CVSSLAGVTTDTQYF. Full variable domain (remainder filled in from reference TRBV7-9 and TRBJ2-3): DTGVSQNPRHKITKRGQNVTFRCDPISEHNRLYWYRQTLGQGPEFLTYFQNEAQLEKSRLLSDRFSAERPKGSFSTLEIQRTEQGDSAMYLCVSSLAGVTTDTQYFGPGTRLTVL.

J is TRBJ1-1 and V is TRBV5-1; a possible D gene is TRBD1 (6 bases). The length of the CDR3 is 14 residues. The germline gives CDR1 SGHRS, CDR2 YFSETQ. V was trimmed by 3 bases and J by 7 bases, leaving 16 bases between them. For the CDR3, the DNA is TGCGCCAGCAGCTCCACCTTTGGACAGAGTGAAGCTTTCTTT. Residues: CASSSTFGQSEAFF. The entire variable domain, with the rest obtained from reference TRBV5-1 and TRBJ1-1, is as follows: KAGVTQTPRYLIKTRGQQVTLSCSPISGHRSVSWYQQTPGQGLQFLFEYFSETQRNKGNFPGRFSGRQFSNSRSEMNVSTLELGDSALYLCASSSTFGQSEAFFGQGTRLTVV.

This chain joins TRBV29-1 and TRBJ2-2, with 7 bases matching TRBD1. This CDR3 contains 12 residues. Germline CDR1 reads SQVTM; CDR2 reads ANQGSEA. Trimming removed 8 bases from V and 5 bases from J; junction bases left unmatched: 5. As DNA, the CDR3 is TGCAGCCTCCAGGGGGAAACCGGGGAGCTGTTTTTT. Its protein is CSLQGETGELFF.

This clonotype has only a few counts. The chain joins TRBV5-1 to TRBJ2-7; no clear D gene. The CDR3 has 14 residues. Per the germline V gene, CDR1 is SGHRS and CDR2 is YFSETQ. The V end was cut by 0 bases, the J end by 4 bases, with 11 bases between. This CDR3 reads CASSLGREEYEQYF. The CDR3 DNA sequence: TGCGCCAGCAGCTTGGGTCGTGAAGAGTACGAGCAGTACTTC.